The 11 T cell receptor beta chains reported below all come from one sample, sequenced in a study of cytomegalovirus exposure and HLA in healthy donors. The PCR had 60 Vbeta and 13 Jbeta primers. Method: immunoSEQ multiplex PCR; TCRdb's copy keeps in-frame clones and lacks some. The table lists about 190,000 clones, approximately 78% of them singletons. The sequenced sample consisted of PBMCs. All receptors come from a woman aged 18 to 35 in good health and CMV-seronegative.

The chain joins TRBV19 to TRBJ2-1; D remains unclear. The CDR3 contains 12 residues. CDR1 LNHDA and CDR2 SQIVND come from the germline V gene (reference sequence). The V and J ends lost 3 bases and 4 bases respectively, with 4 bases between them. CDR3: CASSILYNEQFF. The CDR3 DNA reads TGTGCCAGTAGTATCCTGTACAATGAGCAGTTCTTC.

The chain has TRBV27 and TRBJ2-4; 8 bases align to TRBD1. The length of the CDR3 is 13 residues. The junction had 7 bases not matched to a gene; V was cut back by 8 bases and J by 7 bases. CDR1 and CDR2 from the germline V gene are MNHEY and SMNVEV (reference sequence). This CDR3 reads CASSIGQGNIQYF. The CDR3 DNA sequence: TGTGCCAGCTCGATCGGACAGGGCAACATTCAGTACTTC.

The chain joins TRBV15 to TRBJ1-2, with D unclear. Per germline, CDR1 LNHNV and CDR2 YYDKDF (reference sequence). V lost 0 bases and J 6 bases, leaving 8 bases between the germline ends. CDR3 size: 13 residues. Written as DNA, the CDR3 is TGTGCCACCAGCAGAGATCCTGGAGATGGCTACACCTTC. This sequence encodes CATSRDPGDGYTF.

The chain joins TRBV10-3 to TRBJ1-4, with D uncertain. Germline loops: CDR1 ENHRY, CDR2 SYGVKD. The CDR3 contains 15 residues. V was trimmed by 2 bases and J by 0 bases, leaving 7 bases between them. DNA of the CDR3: TGTGCCATCAGTGAGGTCCAGGCAACTAATGAAAAACTGTTTTTT. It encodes CAISEVQATNEKLFF.

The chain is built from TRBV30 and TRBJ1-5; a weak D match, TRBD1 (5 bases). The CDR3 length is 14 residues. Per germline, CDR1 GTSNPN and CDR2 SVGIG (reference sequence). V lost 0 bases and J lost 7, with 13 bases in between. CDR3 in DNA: TGTGCCTGGAGTGTAAAGCTGTCAGGGCAGCCCCAGCATTTT. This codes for CAWSVKLSGQPQHF. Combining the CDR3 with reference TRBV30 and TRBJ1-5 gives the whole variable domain SQTIHQWPATLVQPVGSPLSLECTVEGTSNPNLYWYRQAAGRGLQLLFYSVGIGQISSEVPQNLSASRPQDRQFILSSKKLLLSDSGFYLCAWSVKLSGQPQHFGDGTRLSIL.

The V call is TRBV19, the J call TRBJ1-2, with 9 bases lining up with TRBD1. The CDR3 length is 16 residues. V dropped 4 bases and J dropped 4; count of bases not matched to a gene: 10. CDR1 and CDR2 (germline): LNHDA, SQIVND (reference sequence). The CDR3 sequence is CASSTIGTGSIYGYTF. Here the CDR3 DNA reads TGTGCCAGTAGTACCATAGGGACAGGGAGTATCTATGGCTACACCTTC.

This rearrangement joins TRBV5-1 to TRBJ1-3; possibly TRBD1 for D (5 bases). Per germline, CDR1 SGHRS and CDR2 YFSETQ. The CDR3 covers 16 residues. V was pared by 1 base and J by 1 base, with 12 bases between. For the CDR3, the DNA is TGCGCCAGCAGCTTGTTAGGCGGGGGATCTGGAAACACCATATATTTT. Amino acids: CASSLLGGGSGNTIYF.

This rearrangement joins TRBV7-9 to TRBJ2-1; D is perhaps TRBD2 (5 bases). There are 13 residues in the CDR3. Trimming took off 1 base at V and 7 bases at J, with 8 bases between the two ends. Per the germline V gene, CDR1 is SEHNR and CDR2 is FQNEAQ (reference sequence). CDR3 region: CASSLGTLNEQFF. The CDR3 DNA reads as TGTGCCAGCAGCTTAGGGACTTTAAATGAGCAGTTCTTC.

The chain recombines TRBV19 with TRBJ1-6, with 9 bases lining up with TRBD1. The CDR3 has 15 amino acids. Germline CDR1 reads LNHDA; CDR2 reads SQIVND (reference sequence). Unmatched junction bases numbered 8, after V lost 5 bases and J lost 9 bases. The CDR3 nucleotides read TGTGCCAGTAGTTCTTGGGACAGGGTGGGTTCACCCCTCCACTTT. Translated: CASSSWDRVGSPLHF. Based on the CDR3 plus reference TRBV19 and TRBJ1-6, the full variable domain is DGGITQSPKYLFRKEGQNVTLSCEQNLNHDAMYWYRQDPGQGLRLIYYSQIVNDFQKGDIAEGYSVSREKKESFPLTVTSAQKNPTAFYLCASSSWDRVGSPLHFGNGTRLTVT.

The CDR3 loop reads CASNIRTSGGVGEQFF. The CDR3 nucleotides read TGCGCCAGCAACATCAGGACTAGCGGGGGGGTGGGTGAGCAGTTCTTC. The V gene is TRBV10-2, the J gene TRBJ2-1; 15 bases are shared with TRBD2. Germline lookup yields CDR1 WSHSY and CDR2 SAAADI. With 7 bases clipped from V and 9 bases from J, the junction kept 10 bases outside the gene matches. The CDR3 contains 16 residues.

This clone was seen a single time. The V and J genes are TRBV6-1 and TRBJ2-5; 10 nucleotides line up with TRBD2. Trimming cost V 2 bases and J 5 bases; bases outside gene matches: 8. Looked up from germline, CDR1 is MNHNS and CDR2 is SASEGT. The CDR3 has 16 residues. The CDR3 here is CASSEPAGGPRETQYF. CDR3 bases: TGTGCCAGCAGTGAACCAGCGGGGGGGCCGAGGGAGACCCAGTACTTC.